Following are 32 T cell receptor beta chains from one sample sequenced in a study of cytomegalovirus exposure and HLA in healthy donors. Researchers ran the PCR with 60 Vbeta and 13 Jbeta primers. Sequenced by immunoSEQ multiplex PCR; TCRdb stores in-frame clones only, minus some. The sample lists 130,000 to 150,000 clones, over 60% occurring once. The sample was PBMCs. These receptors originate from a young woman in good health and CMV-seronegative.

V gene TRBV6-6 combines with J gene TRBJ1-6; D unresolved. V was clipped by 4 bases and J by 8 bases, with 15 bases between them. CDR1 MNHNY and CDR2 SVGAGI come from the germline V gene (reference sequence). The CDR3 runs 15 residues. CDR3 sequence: CASSSRHGGDSPLHF. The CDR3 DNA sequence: TGTGCCAGCAGTTCCCGACACGGAGGCGATTCACCCCTCCACTTT.

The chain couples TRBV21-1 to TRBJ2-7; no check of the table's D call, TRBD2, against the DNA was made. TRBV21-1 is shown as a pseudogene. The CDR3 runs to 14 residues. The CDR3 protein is CASSTFGLLYEQYV. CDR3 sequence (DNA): TGTGCCAGCAGCACCTTTGGACTTCTCTACGAGCAGTACGTC.

As DNA, the CDR3 is TGTGCCAGCAGCGTGACCGACAGGTTCTCCTACAATGAGCAGTTCTTC. This encodes CASSVTDRFSYNEQFF. The rearrangement links TRBV9 to TRBJ2-1, with D possibly matching TRBD1 (6 bases). This CDR3 has 16 residues. Germline CDR1 reads SGDLS; CDR2 reads YYNGEE. The V end was cut by 2 bases, the J end by 0 bases, with 12 bases between.

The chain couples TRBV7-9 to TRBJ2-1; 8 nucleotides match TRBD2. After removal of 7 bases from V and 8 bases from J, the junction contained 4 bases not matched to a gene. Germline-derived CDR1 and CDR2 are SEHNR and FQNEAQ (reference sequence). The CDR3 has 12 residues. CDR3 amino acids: CASNGGGHEQFF. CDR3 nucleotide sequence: TGTGCCAGCAACGGGGGGGGGCATGAGCAGTTCTTC. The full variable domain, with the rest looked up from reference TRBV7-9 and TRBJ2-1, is DTGVSQNPRHKITKRGQNVTFRCDPISEHNRLYWYRQTLGQGPEFLTYFQNEAQLEKSRLLSDRFSAERPKGSFSTLEIQRTEQGDSAMYLCASNGGGHEQFFGPGTRLTVL.

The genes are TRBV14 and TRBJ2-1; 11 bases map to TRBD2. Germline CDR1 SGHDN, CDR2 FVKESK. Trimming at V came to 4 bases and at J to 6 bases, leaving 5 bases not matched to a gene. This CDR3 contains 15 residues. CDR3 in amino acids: CASSLRLAGSNEQFF. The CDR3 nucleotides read TGTGCCAGCAGCCTCAGACTAGCGGGAAGCAATGAGCAGTTCTTC.

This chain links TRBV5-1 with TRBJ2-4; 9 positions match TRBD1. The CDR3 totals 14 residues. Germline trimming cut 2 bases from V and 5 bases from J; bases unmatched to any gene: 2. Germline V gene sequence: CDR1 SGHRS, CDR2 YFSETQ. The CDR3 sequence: CASSLRTGENIQYF. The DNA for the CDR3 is TGCGCCAGCAGCTTACGGACAGGGGAAAACATTCAGTACTTC.

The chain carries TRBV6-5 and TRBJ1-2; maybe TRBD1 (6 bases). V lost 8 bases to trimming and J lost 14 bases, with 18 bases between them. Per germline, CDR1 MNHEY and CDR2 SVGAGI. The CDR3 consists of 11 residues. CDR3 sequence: CASGGGGQRTF. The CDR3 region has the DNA TGTGCCAGCGGGGGCGGGGGGCAGCGGACCTTC.

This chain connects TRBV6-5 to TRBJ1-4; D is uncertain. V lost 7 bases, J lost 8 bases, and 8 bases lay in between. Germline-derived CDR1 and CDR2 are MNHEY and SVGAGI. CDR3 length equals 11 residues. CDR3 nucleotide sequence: TGTGCCAGCACCACCCGGGAAAAACTGTTTTTT. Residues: CASTTREKLFF.

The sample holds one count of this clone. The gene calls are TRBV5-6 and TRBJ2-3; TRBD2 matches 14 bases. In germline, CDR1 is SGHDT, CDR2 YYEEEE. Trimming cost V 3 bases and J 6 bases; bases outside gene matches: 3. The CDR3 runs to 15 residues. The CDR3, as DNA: TGTGCCAGCAGCTACCGACTAGCGGGAGGGGATACGCAGTATTTT. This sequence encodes CASSYRLAGGDTQYF. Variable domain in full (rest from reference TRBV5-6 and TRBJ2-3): DAGVTQSPTHLIKTRGQQVTLRCSPKSGHDTVSWYQQALGQGPQFIFQYYEEEERQRGNFPDRFSGHQFPNYSSELNVNALLLGDSALYLCASSYRLAGGDTQYFGPGTRLTVL.

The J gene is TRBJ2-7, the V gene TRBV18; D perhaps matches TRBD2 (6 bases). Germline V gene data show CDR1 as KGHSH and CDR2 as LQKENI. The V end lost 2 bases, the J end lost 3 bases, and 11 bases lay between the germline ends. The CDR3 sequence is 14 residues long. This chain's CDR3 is CASSPRTNDYEQYF. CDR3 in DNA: TGTGCCAGCTCACCAAGGACTAACGACTACGAGCAGTACTTC.

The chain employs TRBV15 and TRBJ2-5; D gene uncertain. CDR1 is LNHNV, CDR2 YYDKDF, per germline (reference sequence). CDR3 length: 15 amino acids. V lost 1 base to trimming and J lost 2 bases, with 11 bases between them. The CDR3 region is CATSRVDRRQETQYF. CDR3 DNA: TGTGCCACCAGCAGAGTAGATCGTCGGCAAGAGACCCAGTACTTC.

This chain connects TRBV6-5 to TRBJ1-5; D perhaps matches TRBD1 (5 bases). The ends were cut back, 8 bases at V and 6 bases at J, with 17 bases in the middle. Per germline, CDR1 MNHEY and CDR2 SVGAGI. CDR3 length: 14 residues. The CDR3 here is CASGRAGGSQPQHF. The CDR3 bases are TGTGCCAGCGGGCGAGCGGGGGGAAGTCAGCCCCAGCATTTT.

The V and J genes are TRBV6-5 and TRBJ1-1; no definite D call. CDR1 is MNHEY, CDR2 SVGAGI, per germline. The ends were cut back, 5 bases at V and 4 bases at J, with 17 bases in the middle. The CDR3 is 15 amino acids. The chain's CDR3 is CASSPPWAPATEAFF. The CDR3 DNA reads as TGTGCCAGCAGTCCCCCCTGGGCCCCCGCCACTGAAGCTTTCTTT.

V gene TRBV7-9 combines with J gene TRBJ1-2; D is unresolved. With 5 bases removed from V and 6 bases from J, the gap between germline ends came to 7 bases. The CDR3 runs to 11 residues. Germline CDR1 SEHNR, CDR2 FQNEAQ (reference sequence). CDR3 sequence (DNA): TGTGCCAGCAGCATCGGTAATGGCTACACCTTC. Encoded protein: CASSIGNGYTF.

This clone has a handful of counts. The CDR3 is CASSAPGEYNEQFF. CDR3 DNA sequence: TGTGCCAGCAGCGCTCCCGGGGAATACAATGAGCAGTTCTTC. J is TRBJ2-1 and V is TRBV9; possible D gene TRBD2, 5 bases. With 3 bases removed from V and 4 bases from J, the gap between germline ends came to 11 bases. Germline CDR1 and CDR2: SGDLS and YYNGEE. This CDR3 has 14 amino acids.

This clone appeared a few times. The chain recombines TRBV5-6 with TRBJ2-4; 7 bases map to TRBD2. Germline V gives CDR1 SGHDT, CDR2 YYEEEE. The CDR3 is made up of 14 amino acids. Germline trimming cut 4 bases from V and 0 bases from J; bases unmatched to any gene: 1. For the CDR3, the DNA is TGTGCCAGCAGCGGGGGGGGAGCCAAAAACATTCAGTACTTC. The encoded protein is CASSGGGAKNIQYF.

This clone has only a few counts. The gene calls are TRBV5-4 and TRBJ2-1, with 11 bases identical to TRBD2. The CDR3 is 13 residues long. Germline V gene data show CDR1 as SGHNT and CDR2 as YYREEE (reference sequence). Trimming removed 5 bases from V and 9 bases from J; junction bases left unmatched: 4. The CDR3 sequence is CASRLAGGGEQFF. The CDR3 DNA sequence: TGTGCCAGCAGGCTAGCGGGGGGTGGTGAGCAGTTCTTC. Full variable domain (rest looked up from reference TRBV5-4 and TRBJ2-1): ETGVTQSPTHLIKTRGQQVTLRCSSQSGHNTVSWYQQALGQGPQFIFQYYREEENGRGNFPPRFSGLQFPNYSSELNVNALELDDSALYLCASRLAGGGEQFFGPGTRLTVL.

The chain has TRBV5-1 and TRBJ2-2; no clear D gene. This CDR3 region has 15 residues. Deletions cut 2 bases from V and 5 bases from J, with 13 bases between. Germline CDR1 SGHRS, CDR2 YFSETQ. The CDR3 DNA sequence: TGCGCCAGCAGCTTTTACAGACATTTTACCGGGGAGCTGTTTTTT. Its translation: CASSFYRHFTGELFF.

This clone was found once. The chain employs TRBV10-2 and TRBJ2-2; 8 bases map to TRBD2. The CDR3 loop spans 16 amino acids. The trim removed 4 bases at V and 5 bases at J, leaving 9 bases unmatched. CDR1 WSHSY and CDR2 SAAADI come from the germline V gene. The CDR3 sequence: CASSAVAGLRTGELFF. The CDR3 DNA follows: TGCGCCAGCAGTGCCGTAGCGGGGCTTCGGACCGGGGAGCTGTTTTTT.

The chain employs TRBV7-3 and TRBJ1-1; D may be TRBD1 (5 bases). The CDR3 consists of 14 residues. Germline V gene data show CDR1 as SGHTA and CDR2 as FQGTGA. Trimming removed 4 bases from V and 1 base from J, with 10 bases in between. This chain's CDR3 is CASSSQGRNTEAFF. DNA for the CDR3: TGTGCCAGCAGCTCGCAGGGTCGGAACACTGAAGCTTTCTTT.

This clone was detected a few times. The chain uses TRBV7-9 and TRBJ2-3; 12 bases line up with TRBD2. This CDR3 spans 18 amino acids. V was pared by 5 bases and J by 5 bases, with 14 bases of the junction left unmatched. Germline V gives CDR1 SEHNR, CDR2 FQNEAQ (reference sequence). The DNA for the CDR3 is TGTGCCAGCAGCCCAAGGTCGGCTAGCGGGGGGGGAGAAGATACGCAGTATTTT. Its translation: CASSPRSASGGGEDTQYF.

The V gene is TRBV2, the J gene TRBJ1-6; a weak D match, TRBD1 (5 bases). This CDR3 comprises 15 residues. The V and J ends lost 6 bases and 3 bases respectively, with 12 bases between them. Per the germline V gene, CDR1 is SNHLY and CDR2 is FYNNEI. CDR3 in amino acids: CASRPTANYNSPLHF. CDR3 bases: TGTGCCAGCAGGCCGACAGCAAACTATAATTCACCCCTCCACTTT.

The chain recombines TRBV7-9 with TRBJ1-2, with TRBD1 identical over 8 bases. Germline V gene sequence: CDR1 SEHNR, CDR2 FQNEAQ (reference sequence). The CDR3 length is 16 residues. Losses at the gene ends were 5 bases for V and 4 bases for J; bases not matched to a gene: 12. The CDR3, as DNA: TGTGCCAGCAGCCCGTCCCGGGACAGGTTTGGCTATGGCTACACCTTC. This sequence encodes CASSPSRDRFGYGYTF.

CDR3 region: CASSPAQLRADTQYF. The DNA for the CDR3 is TGCGCCAGCAGCCCAGCCCAACTACGGGCAGATACGCAGTATTTT. The chain carries TRBV5-1 and TRBJ2-3; D is undetermined. Germline CDR1 SGHRS, CDR2 YFSETQ. V lost 4 bases to trimming and J lost 4 bases, with 16 bases between them. The CDR3 covers 15 residues.

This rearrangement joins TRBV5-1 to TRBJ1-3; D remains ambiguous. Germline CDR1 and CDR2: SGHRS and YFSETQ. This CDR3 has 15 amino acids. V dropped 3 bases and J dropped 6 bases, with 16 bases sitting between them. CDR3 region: CASSSGAYSTNTIYF. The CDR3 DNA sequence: TGCGCCAGCAGCTCCGGCGCTTACAGCACAAACACCATATATTTT.

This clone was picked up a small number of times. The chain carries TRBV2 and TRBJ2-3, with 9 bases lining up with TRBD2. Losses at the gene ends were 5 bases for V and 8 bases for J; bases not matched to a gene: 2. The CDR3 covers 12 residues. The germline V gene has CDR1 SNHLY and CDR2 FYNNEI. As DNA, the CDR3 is TGTGCCAGCAGTTCGACTAGCGGTACGCAGTATTTT. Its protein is CASSSTSGTQYF.

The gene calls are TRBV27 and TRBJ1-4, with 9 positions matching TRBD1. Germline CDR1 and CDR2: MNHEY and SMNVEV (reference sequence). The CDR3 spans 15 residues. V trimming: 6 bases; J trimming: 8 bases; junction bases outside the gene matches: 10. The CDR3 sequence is CASSRTGTGSEKLFF. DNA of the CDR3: TGTGCCAGCAGCAGAACCGGGACAGGGTCGGAAAAACTGTTTTTT.

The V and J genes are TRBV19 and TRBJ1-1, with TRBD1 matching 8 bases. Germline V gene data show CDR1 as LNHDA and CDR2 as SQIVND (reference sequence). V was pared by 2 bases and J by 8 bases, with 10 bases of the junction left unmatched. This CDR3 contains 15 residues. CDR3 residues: CASSIPRQGRWEAFF. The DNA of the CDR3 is TGTGCCAGTAGTATACCCCGACAGGGGCGATGGGAAGCTTTCTTT.

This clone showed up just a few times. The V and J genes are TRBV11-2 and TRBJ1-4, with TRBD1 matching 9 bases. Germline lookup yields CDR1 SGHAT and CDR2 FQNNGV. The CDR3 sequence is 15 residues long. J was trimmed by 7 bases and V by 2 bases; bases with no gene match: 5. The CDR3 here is CASSLRDRVPEKLFF. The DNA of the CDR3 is TGTGCCAGCAGCTTAAGGGACAGGGTGCCTGAAAAACTGTTTTTT.

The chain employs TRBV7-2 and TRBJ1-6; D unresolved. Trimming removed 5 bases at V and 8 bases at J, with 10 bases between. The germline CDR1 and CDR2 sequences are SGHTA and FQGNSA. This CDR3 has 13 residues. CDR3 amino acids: CASSREVDSPLHF. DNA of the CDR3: TGTGCCAGCAGCCGGGAGGTGGATTCACCCCTCCACTTT.

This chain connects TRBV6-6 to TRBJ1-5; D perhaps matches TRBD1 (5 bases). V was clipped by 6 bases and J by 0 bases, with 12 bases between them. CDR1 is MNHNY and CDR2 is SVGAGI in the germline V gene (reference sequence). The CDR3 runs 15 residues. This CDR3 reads CASRRQGNSNQPQHF. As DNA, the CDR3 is TGTGCCAGCAGAAGGCAGGGAAATAGCAATCAGCCCCAGCATTTT.

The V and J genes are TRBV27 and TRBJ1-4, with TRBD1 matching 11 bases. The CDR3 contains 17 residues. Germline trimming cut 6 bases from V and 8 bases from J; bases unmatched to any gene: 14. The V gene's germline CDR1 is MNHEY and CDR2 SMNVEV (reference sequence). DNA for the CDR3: TGTGCCAGCAGATACTACCCTGGACAGGGGGCTCTGGAAAAACTGTTTTTT. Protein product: CASRYYPGQGALEKLFF.